These 18 T cell receptor beta chains were all obtained from the same sample, sequenced in a study of response to subunit inactivated influenza vaccine. In TCRdb, the RT-PCR reads were re-called with MiXCR into one record per CDR3 protein. The table has 650,000 to 850,000 distinct CDR3 sequences, approximately 13% seen once. This sample comprised PBMCs from blood, obtained 14 to 15 days before vaccination. The receptors were sampled from a man in his forties or fifties who received an inactivated influenza vaccine.

This rearrangement joins TRBV20-1 to TRBJ2-3; 14 bases match TRBD2. The V gene's germline CDR1 is DFQATT and CDR2 SNEGSKA (reference sequence). The junction had 4 bases not matched to a gene; V was cut back by 0 bases and J by 2 bases. The CDR3 is made up of 17 amino acids. CDR3 residues: CSARDPTSGGATDTQYF. The CDR3 DNA sequence: TGCAGTGCTAGAGATCCGACTAGCGGGGGGGCCACAGATACGCAGTATTTT.

The genes are TRBV4-1 and TRBJ2-3; TRBD2 is a possible D gene (6 bases). Germline-derived CDR1 and CDR2 are MGHRA and YSYEKL. Trimming stripped 4 bases from V and 6 bases from J, with 14 bases between. The CDR3 length is 14 residues. CDR3 amino acids: CASSPGDLTDTQYF. CDR3 DNA: TGCGCCAGCAGCCCGGGGGACCTCACGGATACGCAGTATTTT.

The chain employs TRBV6-1 and TRBJ2-3; TRBD2 aligns across 10 bases. Germline assignment: CDR1 MNHNS and CDR2 SASEGT. The CDR3 runs 14 residues. V was pared by 8 bases and J by 3 bases, with 5 bases of the junction left unmatched. The CDR3 reads CASQREGRTDTQYF. In DNA, the CDR3 is TGTGCCAGCCAGCGGGAGGGCCGTACAGATACGCAGTATTTT.

This clonotype was found many times. The chain employs TRBV12-3 or TRBV12-4 and TRBJ1-1; the D gene is possibly TRBD1 (6 bases). The V gene lost 6 bases and the J gene lost 0 bases, with 20 bases spanning the gap. This CDR3 spans 17 amino acids. CDR3 residues: CASRDPPGAGMNTEAFF. The CDR3 DNA follows: TGTGCCAGCAGAGACCCTCCAGGGGCCGGTATGAACACTGAAGCTTTCTTT.

This chain links TRBV5-1 with TRBJ1-1, with TRBD1 matching over 10 bases. With 0 bases clipped from V and 4 bases from J, the junction kept 9 bases outside the gene matches. This CDR3 has 17 residues. The germline CDR1 and CDR2 sequences are SGHRS and YFSETQ. The CDR3, as DNA: TGCGCCAGCAGCTTGGATGTGCGGACAGGGGGAACCACTGAAGCTTTCTTT. This translates into CASSLDVRTGGTTEAFF.

In DNA, the CDR3 is TGTGCCAGCTCACCCGTGACAGGAATGGACACTGAAGCTTTCTTT. Its protein product is CASSPVTGMDTEAFF. J is TRBJ1-1 and V is TRBV18; the D gene is possibly TRBD1 (6 bases). The CDR3 is made up of 15 amino acids. V was cut by 3 bases and J by 3 bases, with 14 bases left in between. The germline gives CDR1 KGHSH, CDR2 LQKENI.

The chain has TRBV29-1 and TRBJ2-5; no firm D call. The CDR3 sequence is 13 residues long. The ends were cut back, 6 bases at V and 1 base at J, with 12 bases in the middle. The germline V gene encodes CDR1 SQVTM and CDR2 ANQGSEA. The CDR3 region has the DNA TGCAGCGTCCCCCTGAGGACCCAAGAGACCCAGTACTTC. This codes for CSVPLRTQETQYF.

This clonotype was detected only a few times. This sequence joins TRBV7-2 and TRBJ2-7; TRBD2 agrees at 9 bases. The CDR3 has 13 residues. The V segment lost 5 bases and the J segment 9 bases; nucleotides outside the gene matches: 8. In germline, CDR1 is SGHTA, CDR2 FQGNSA. DNA for the CDR3: TGTGCCAGCAGCCATAGCGGGAGAGCCGGGCAGTACTTC. The encoded protein is CASSHSGRAGQYF.

The chain couples TRBV9 to TRBJ1-3; the D is unclear. Germline V gives CDR1 SGDLS, CDR2 YYNGEE. Trimming removed 2 bases from V and 3 bases from J, with 12 bases in between. This CDR3 is 15 amino acids long. The CDR3 coding sequence is TGTGCCAGCAGCGTCTCGGGAATAGTTGGAAACACCATATATTTT. This translates into CASSVSGIVGNTIYF. Full variable domain (missing parts from reference TRBV9 and TRBJ1-3): DSGVTQTPKHLITATGQRVTLRCSPRSGDLSVYWYQQSLDQGLQFLIQYYNGEERAKGNILERFSAQQFPDLHSELNLSSLELGDSALYFCASSVSGIVGNTIYFGEGSWLTVV.

The chain is built from TRBV5-1 and TRBJ1-4, with D possibly matching TRBD1 (5 bases). CDR1 SGHRS and CDR2 YFSETQ come from the germline V gene. V shed 0 bases and J shed 4 bases, with 7 bases lying between them. The CDR3 is 14 residues long. The CDR3 here is CASSLERGNEKLFF. The CDR3 DNA reads TGCGCCAGCAGCTTGGAAAGGGGTAATGAAAAACTGTTTTTT.

This clonotype was recorded many times. The V gene is TRBV4-3, the J gene TRBJ2-2; D is uncertain. Germline values: CDR1 LGHNA, CDR2 YSLEER. Trimming cost V 4 bases and J 5 bases, with 23 bases left between them. This CDR3 has 18 residues. CDR3 bases: TGCGCCAGCAGCCCTGGTCTGGGCACGAAGGCTAGGACCGGGGAGCTGTTTTTT. Translating it yields CASSPGLGTKARTGELFF.

This clonotype appeared many times. This chain joins TRBV20-1 and TRBJ2-1; 13 nucleotides agree with TRBD2. The V segment lost 5 bases and the J segment 7 bases; nucleotides outside the gene matches: 2. The CDR3 contains 13 residues. Germline CDR1 DFQATT, CDR2 SNEGSKA (reference sequence). CDR3 in DNA: TGCAGTGCTCCGGGACTAGCGGGGAATGAGCAGTTCTTC. As protein: CSAPGLAGNEQFF.

This sequence joins TRBV20-1 and TRBJ2-1, with 11 positions matching TRBD2. The CDR3 loop spans 14 amino acids. CDR1 is DFQATT, CDR2 SNEGSKA, per germline (reference sequence). V was clipped by 6 bases and J by 4 bases; unmatched bases: 5. The CDR3 DNA follows: TGCAGTGCCATCCTAGCGGGAGGATACAATGAGCAGTTCTTC. It is translated as CSAILAGGYNEQFF.

This chain links TRBV25-1 with TRBJ2-5, with 8 nucleotides matching TRBD1. V dropped 2 bases and J dropped 5; count of bases not matched to a gene: 7. The germline V gene has CDR1 MGHDK and CDR2 SYGVNS. CDR3 size: 15 residues. CDR3 protein: CASSEGQGIRETQYF. CDR3 nucleotide sequence: TGTGCCAGCAGTGAAGGACAGGGAATTCGGGAGACCCAGTACTTC.

This clonotype was counted a few times. The chain joins TRBV20-1 to TRBJ2-7; 8 nucleotides match TRBD1. J was trimmed by 0 bases and V by 4 bases; bases with no gene match: 17. Germline assignment: CDR1 DFQATT and CDR2 SNEGSKA (reference sequence). The CDR3 covers 18 residues. CDR3 in DNA: TGCAGTGCTACTCCCGGACAGGGAGCTATGAAGTTCTCCTACGAGCAGTACTTC. It yields the protein CSATPGQGAMKFSYEQYF.

The chain recombines TRBV28 with TRBJ2-5; 9 bases fit TRBD2. Looked up from germline, CDR1 is MDHEN and CDR2 is SYDVKM. V lost 8 bases and J lost 5; bases outside the gene matches: 9. This CDR3 spans 14 amino acids. This chain's CDR3 is CASHSRTSEETQYF. The CDR3 DNA sequence: TGTGCCAGCCATTCGCGGACTAGCGAGGAGACCCAGTACTTC.

This clonotype was detected only a few times. The chain recombines TRBV4-1 with TRBJ1-2; D perhaps matches TRBD1 (6 bases). This CDR3 is built from 16 residues. Germline V gene lookup returns CDR1 MGHRA and CDR2 YSYEKL. V lost 5 bases and J lost 4, with 20 bases in between. CDR3 sequence reads: CASSITPTGEPYGYTF. DNA for the CDR3: TGCGCCAGCAGCATAACTCCGACAGGAGAACCCTATGGCTACACCTTC.

The chain is built from TRBV7-3 and TRBJ2-2, with 9 bases that match TRBD2. This CDR3 comprises 14 residues. Germline CDR1 reads SGHTA; CDR2 reads FQGTGA. V shed 5 bases and J 5 bases; nucleotides not matched to a gene: 3. For the CDR3, the DNA is TGTGCCAGCAGCGGGGGACTAGCTACCGGGGAGCTGTTTTTT. Protein product: CASSGGLATGELFF.